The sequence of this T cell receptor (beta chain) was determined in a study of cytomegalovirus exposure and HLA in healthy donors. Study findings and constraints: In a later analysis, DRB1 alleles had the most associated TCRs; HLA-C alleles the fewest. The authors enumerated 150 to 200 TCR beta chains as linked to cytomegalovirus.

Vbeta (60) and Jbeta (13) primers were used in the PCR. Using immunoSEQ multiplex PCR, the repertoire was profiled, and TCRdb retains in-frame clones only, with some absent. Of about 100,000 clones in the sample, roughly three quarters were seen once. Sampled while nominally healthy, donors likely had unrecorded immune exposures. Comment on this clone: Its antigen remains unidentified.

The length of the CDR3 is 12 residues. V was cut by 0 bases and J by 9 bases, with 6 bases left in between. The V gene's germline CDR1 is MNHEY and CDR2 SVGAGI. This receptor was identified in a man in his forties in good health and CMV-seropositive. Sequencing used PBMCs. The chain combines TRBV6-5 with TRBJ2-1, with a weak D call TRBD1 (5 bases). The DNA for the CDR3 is TGTGCCAGCAGTTACTCTAGGGGTGAGCAGTTCTTC. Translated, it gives CASSYSRGEQFF.